What follows are 30 T cell receptor beta chains derived from one specimen sequenced in a study of blood T cell repertoires in COVID-19. Sequencing used immunoSEQ multiplex PCR; TCRdb keeps in-frame clones, though not all of them. The table lists around 140,000 clones, 84% of them singletons. Sequenced sample: peripheral blood. Receptor source: a man aged 60-69 years with active or convalescent COVID-19.

The chain combines TRBV30 with TRBJ2-2; 7 nucleotides align to TRBD1. Germline trimming cut 3 bases from V and 0 bases from J; bases unmatched to any gene: 1. Germline-derived CDR1 and CDR2 are GTSNPN and SVGIG (reference sequence). The CDR3 runs to 14 residues. CDR3 sequence (DNA): TGTGCCTGGAGAGGGACAGCGAACACCGGGGAGCTGTTTTTT. This codes for CAWRGTANTGELFF. Full variable domain (outside the CDR3, taken from reference TRBV30 and TRBJ2-2): SQTIHQWPATLVQPVGSPLSLECTVEGTSNPNLYWYRQAAGRGLQLLFYSVGIGQISSEVPQNLSASRPQDRQFILSSKKLLLSDSGFYLCAWRGTANTGELFFGEGSRLTVL.

This chain links TRBV30 with TRBJ2-7; the D gene is possibly TRBD2 (6 bases). CDR1 is GTSNPN, CDR2 SVGIG, per germline (reference sequence). The V and J ends lost 5 bases and 2 bases respectively, with 16 bases between them. The CDR3 length is 14 residues. CDR3 region: CAWGGDGGPYEQYF. The CDR3 DNA reads TGTGCCTGGGGGGGAGACGGGGGACCCTACGAGCAGTACTTC.

CDR3 sequence reads: CASSFNSEKAFF. The CDR3 region has the DNA TGTGCCAGCAGCTTTAATAGCGAGAAAGCTTTCTTT. The chain has TRBV5-6 and TRBJ1-1; D remains unclear. The CDR3 runs 12 residues. Germline assignment: CDR1 SGHDT and CDR2 YYEEEE. The V end lost 2 bases, the J end lost 9 bases, and 11 bases lay between the germline ends.

This clone was counted a single time. The chain couples TRBV11-3 to TRBJ1-1; D is ambiguous. V gave up 7 bases and J gave up 2 bases, with 14 bases separating them. The CDR3 is 14 amino acids. CDR1 and CDR2 from the germline V gene are SGHNT and YENEEA. The CDR3 spells CASNNPSGNTEAFF. As DNA, the CDR3 is TGTGCCAGCAACAACCCCTCAGGAAACACTGAAGCTTTCTTT.

The sample holds a few counts of this clone. The CDR3 DNA reads as TGTGCCAGCTCACCTGACAGGGGGGGTGGCCACACTGAAGCTTTCTTT. It yields the protein CASSPDRGGGHTEAFF. The J gene is TRBJ1-1, the V gene TRBV18, with 9 bases fitting TRBD1. In germline, CDR1 is KGHSH, CDR2 LQKENI. The V gene end was trimmed by 3 bases and the J gene end by 3 bases; junction bases not matched to a gene: 8. The CDR3 length is 16 residues.

This clone was observed a few times. The junction and the germline gene differ at one end; a read error may be behind it. The rearrangement uses TRBV6-1 and TRBJ1-2; the match to TRBD1 covers 7 bases. The germline gives CDR1 MNHNS, CDR2 SASEGT. The CDR3 loop spans 13 amino acids. The CDR3 DNA sequence: TGTGCCAGCAGCGAAGACAGGGTACGGGGCTACACCTTC. Translated: CASSEDRVRGYTF.

This clone was counted between two and nine times. The chain combines TRBV24-1 with TRBJ1-1, with D uncertain. V gave up 7 bases and J gave up 5 bases, with 13 bases separating them. The CDR3 covers 13 residues. Germline V gene lookup returns CDR1 KGHDR and CDR2 SFDVKD. This CDR3 reads CATSDRSGTEAFF. CDR3 in DNA: TGTGCCACCAGCGACCGATCGGGGACTGAAGCTTTCTTT.

DNA for the CDR3: TGTGCCAGTAGTACGAGCGGGATGACACCTAGGGGACAGCCCCAGCATTTT. It encodes CASSTSGMTPRGQPQHF. The chain links TRBV19 to TRBJ1-5, with D tentatively TRBD1 (5 bases). The CDR3 totals 17 residues. Trimming took off 4 bases at V and 7 bases at J, with 23 bases between the two ends. Germline CDR1 and CDR2: LNHDA and SQIVND (reference sequence).

This chain uses TRBV9 with TRBJ1-6; 8 bases line up with TRBD1. V trimming: 2 bases; J trimming: 0 bases; junction bases outside the gene matches: 13. From germline, CDR1 is SGDLS and CDR2 YYNGEE. The CDR3 loop spans 20 amino acids. For the CDR3, the DNA is TGTGCCAGCAGCGTCGACAGGGGCCAAGGGGCCAGCTCCTATAATTCACCCCTCCACTTT. Its translation: CASSVDRGQGASSYNSPLHF.

This chain joins TRBV4-1 and TRBJ2-5; D is unclear. The CDR3 length is 16 residues. Deletions cut 1 base from V and 0 bases from J, with 12 bases between. The germline V gene encodes CDR1 MGHRA and CDR2 YSYEKL. The CDR3, as DNA: TGCGCCAGCAGCCAAGGATGGCCTCCGTACCAAGAGACCCAGTACTTC. Translating it yields CASSQGWPPYQETQYF.

J is TRBJ1-1 and V is TRBV28; no firm D call. With 5 bases removed from V and 1 base from J, the gap between germline ends came to 8 bases. The CDR3 runs 13 residues. CDR1 is MDHEN and CDR2 is SYDVKM in the germline V gene. CDR3 loop: CASSPHTNTEAFF. CDR3 coding DNA: TGTGCCAGCAGTCCCCACACGAACACTGAAGCTTTCTTT.

The chain employs TRBV7-2 and TRBJ2-1, with D maybe TRBD1 (6 bases). The germline V gene encodes CDR1 SGHTA and CDR2 FQGNSA. Between the trimmed V and J ends, which lost 5 bases and 1 base, there was a span of 9 bases. This CDR3 spans 14 amino acids. CDR3 protein: CASSLRGSYNEQFF. In DNA, the CDR3 is TGTGCCAGCAGCCTCAGGGGTTCCTACAATGAGCAGTTCTTC.

This chain links TRBV5-1 with TRBJ2-1; the D is unclear. The CDR3 runs 15 residues. Deletions cut 0 bases from V and 1 base from J, with 8 bases between. From germline, CDR1 is SGHRS and CDR2 YFSETQ. CDR3 coding DNA: TGCGCCAGCAGCTTGGACAACCCTTCCTACAATGAGCAGTTCTTC. This codes for CASSLDNPSYNEQFF.

The chain uses TRBV7-9 and TRBJ1-1; D is uncertain. The V end was cut by 1 base, the J end by 6 bases, with 9 bases between. Germline-derived CDR1 and CDR2 are SEHNR and FQNEAQ (reference sequence). The CDR3 is 13 amino acids. CDR3 amino acids: CASSLVLGSEAFF. The CDR3 DNA reads as TGTGCCAGCAGCTTAGTTCTGGGCTCTGAAGCTTTCTTT.

The chain combines TRBV5-1 with TRBJ2-5, with TRBD2 identical over 12 bases. The V and J ends lost 7 bases and 1 base, in that order; junction bases with no gene match: 5. The CDR3 loop spans 15 amino acids. Germline V gene sequence: CDR1 SGHRS, CDR2 YFSETQ. Here the CDR3 reads CASRLTSGGQETQYF. The CDR3 DNA reads as TGCGCCAGCCGTTTGACTAGCGGGGGCCAAGAGACCCAGTACTTC.

For this clone: A read error may account for a junction end that differs from germline. This chain joins TRBV19 and TRBJ1-3, with 7 bases fitting TRBD1. Germline V gene sequence: CDR1 LNHDA, CDR2 SQIVND (reference sequence). There are 14 residues in the CDR3. Here the CDR3 DNA reads TGTGCTAGTAATCGACAGGGCCGGGAAAACACCATATATTTT. Its protein is CASNRQGRENTIYF.

This clone was seen a handful of times. The gene calls are TRBV6-2 or TRBV6-3 and TRBJ1-1; the D is unclear. The CDR3 sequence is 12 residues long. The V gene lost 6 bases and the J gene lost 11 bases, with 16 bases spanning the gap. Germline CDR1 reads MNHEY; CDR2 reads SVGEGT. The CDR3 loop reads CASSLPAGWAFF. CDR3 DNA: TGTGCCAGCAGCTTACCTGCCGGGTGGGCTTTCTTT.

The chain carries TRBV18 and TRBJ1-2, with TRBD1 matching 9 bases. Germline-derived CDR1 and CDR2 are KGHSH and LQKENI. There are 17 residues in the CDR3. Germline trimming cut 0 bases from V and 4 bases from J; bases unmatched to any gene: 9. Here the CDR3 DNA reads TGTGCCAGCTCACCACCAGCTACAGGGGGCATGAGCTATGGCTACACCTTC. Residues: CASSPPATGGMSYGYTF.

V and J are TRBV11-3 and TRBJ1-1; D is unresolved. The germline V gene has CDR1 SGHNT and CDR2 YENEEA. This CDR3 comprises 13 residues. V was pared by 4 bases and J by 3 bases, with 9 bases between. CDR3 region: CASSSRGYTEAFF. CDR3 nucleotides: TGTGCCAGCAGCTCTCGGGGTTACACTGAAGCTTTCTTT. The entire variable domain, with the rest obtained from reference TRBV11-3 and TRBJ1-1, is as follows: EAGVVQSPRYKIIEKKQPVAFWCNPISGHNTLYWYLQNLGQGPELLIRYENEEAVDDSQLPKDRFSAERLKGVDSTLKIQPAELGDSAVYLCASSSRGYTEAFFGQGTRLTVV.

This chain uses TRBV24-1 with TRBJ1-2; D not certain. V gave up 4 bases and J gave up 4 bases, with 15 bases separating them. This CDR3 is 15 amino acids long. Germline CDR1 is KGHDR and CDR2 is SFDVKD. The DNA for the CDR3 is TGTGCCACCAGTGAAACGGGTCCTGACGTCTATGGCTACACCTTC. Translated, it gives CATSETGPDVYGYTF.

This clone was detected only a few times. This CDR3 is CASSQDLQGDQGGYTF. The CDR3 bases are TGTGCCAGCAGCCAAGACTTACAGGGGGACCAGGGTGGCTACACCTTC. The chain couples TRBV4-2 to TRBJ1-2; 8 bases line up with TRBD1. This CDR3 contains 16 residues. The germline CDR1 and CDR2 sequences are LGHNA and YNFKEQ. Germline trimming cut 0 bases from V and 7 bases from J; bases unmatched to any gene: 10.

The CDR3 loop is CASSVRRTLAKNIQYF. The DNA for the CDR3 is TGTGCCAGCAGTGTCCGGAGAACTCTAGCCAAAAACATTCAGTACTTC. The gene calls are TRBV2 and TRBJ2-4; D not certain. Deletions cut 4 bases from V and 0 bases from J, with 13 bases between. Germline CDR1 and CDR2: SNHLY and FYNNEI. This CDR3 comprises 16 residues.

The chain couples TRBV5-6 to TRBJ1-3; no clear D gene. This CDR3 has 16 amino acids. The V gene's germline CDR1 is SGHDT and CDR2 YYEEEE. Trimming removed 4 bases from V and 0 bases from J, with 14 bases in between. This chain's CDR3 is CASSERLLYSGNTIYF. As DNA, the CDR3 is TGTGCCAGCAGCGAACGACTCTTGTACTCTGGAAACACCATATATTTT.

This rearrangement joins TRBV7-9 to TRBJ2-7; D remains unclear. There are 14 residues in the CDR3. V was trimmed by 5 bases and J by 0 bases, leaving 11 bases between them. Looked up from germline, CDR1 is SEHNR and CDR2 is FQNEAQ (reference sequence). The CDR3 region is CASSPGLSSYEQYF. The CDR3 DNA follows: TGTGCCAGCAGCCCCGGTTTAAGCTCCTACGAGCAGTACTTC. The full variable domain, rest sourced from reference TRBV7-9 and TRBJ2-7, is DTGVSQNPRHKITKRGQNVTFRCDPISEHNRLYWYRQTLGQGPEFLTYFQNEAQLEKSRLLSDRFSAERPKGSFSTLEIQRTEQGDSAMYLCASSPGLSSYEQYFGPGTRLTVT.

The chain joins TRBV4-1 to TRBJ2-7, with D perhaps matching TRBD2 (6 bases). Trimming shortened V by 0 bases and J by 6 bases, and 21 bases separated the two germline ends. Germline CDR1 and CDR2: MGHRA and YSYEKL. The CDR3 length is 17 residues. The CDR3 spells CASSQETQGIRAGEQYF. CDR3 bases: TGCGCCAGCAGCCAAGAGACCCAGGGAATAAGAGCGGGCGAGCAGTACTTC.

The CDR3 reads CASSPQKPGVNTEAFF. CDR3 in DNA: TGTGCCAGCTCACCGCAGAAACCCGGGGTGAACACTGAAGCTTTCTTT. The rearrangement uses TRBV18 and TRBJ1-1; no clear D gene. V was shortened by 3 bases and J by 0 bases, with 14 bases between the two germline ends. The CDR3 contains 16 residues. Germline CDR1 is KGHSH and CDR2 is LQKENI.

J is TRBJ2-6 and V is TRBV28, with D tentatively TRBD2 (5 bases). CDR3 length: 16 residues. Trimming cost V 0 bases and J 0 bases, with 6 bases left between them. Germline V gene lookup returns CDR1 MDHEN and CDR2 SYDVKM. As DNA, the CDR3 is TGTGCCAGCAGTTTATGGGGAGCCTCTGGGGCCAACGTCCTGACTTTC. This encodes CASSLWGASGANVLTF.

The chain uses TRBV6-2 or TRBV6-3 and TRBJ1-1; a possible D gene is TRBD1 (5 bases). The CDR3 sequence is 17 residues long. Germline V gene data show CDR1 as MNHEY and CDR2 as SVGEGT. Between the trimmed V and J ends, which lost 4 bases and 1 base, there was a span of 19 bases. The CDR3 DNA reads as TGTGCCAGCAGTTCCCCTATCCCGACAGATCGGAACACTGAAGCTTTCTTT. It codes for CASSSPIPTDRNTEAFF.

J is TRBJ2-7 and V is TRBV27, with TRBD2 matching 7 bases. The germline V gene has CDR1 MNHEY and CDR2 SMNVEV (reference sequence). The CDR3 loop spans 14 amino acids. The V gene end was trimmed by 6 bases and the J gene end by 4 bases; junction bases not matched to a gene: 9. DNA for the CDR3: TGTGCCAGCAGCTCCGGGACTAAGGGTTACGAGCAGTACGTC. Translated, it gives CASSSGTKGYEQYV.

J is TRBJ1-5 and V is TRBV3-1 (or the pseudogene TRBV3-2); TRBD1 is a possible D gene (5 bases). The V end lost 5 bases, the J end lost 6 bases, and 17 bases lay between the germline ends. The CDR3 sequence is 15 residues long. Germline V gives CDR1 LGHDT, CDR2 YNNKEL (reference sequence). CDR3 amino acids: CASSSSPGHGQPQHF. The CDR3 DNA sequence: TGTGCCAGCAGCTCGAGCCCAGGGCACGGTCAGCCCCAGCATTTT.